A selection of T cell receptor beta chains follows, all from one sample in a study of human thymus T cells. The assay was immunoSEQ multiplex PCR, and TCRdb's table has in-frame clones only and misses some. The sample lists 54,000 or so clones, 90% to 95% occurring once. Sequencing was done on a sample of blood. The receptors originated from a boy in the first two years of life with a congenital heart defect but otherwise immunologically healthy. CDR3s include the opening cysteine and the closing phenylalanine or tryptophan. The order of the fields is J gene, clone size, V gene, D gene, CDR3 DNA, CDR3 protein. A D gene is named only where the DNA matches it firmly. Clone size appears in some rows only: once, few, many, or a class for an expanded clone.

j_gene: TRBJ2-3; abundance: NA; v_gene: TRBV5-4; d_gene: NA; CDR3nt: TGTGCCAGCAGCTTTTCTGCAGGCACAGATACGCAGTATTTT; CDR3aa: CASSFSAGTDTQYF
j_gene: TRBJ1-2; abundance: NA; v_gene: TRBV6-4; d_gene: TRBD1; CDR3nt: TGTGCCAGCAGGGCAGGGGGCACGAACCCCTATGGCTACACCTTC; CDR3aa: CASRAGGTNPYGYTF
j_gene: TRBJ2-7; abundance: NA; v_gene: TRBV20-1; d_gene: NA; CDR3nt: TGCAGTGCTAGAGTCCCTTACGAGCAGTACTTC; CDR3aa: CSARVPYEQYF
j_gene: TRBJ2-2; abundance: once; v_gene: TRBV20-1; d_gene: NA; CDR3nt: TGCAGTGCCCACCGACCCGGGGAGCTGTTTTTT; CDR3aa: CSAHRPGELFF
j_gene: TRBJ2-5; abundance: NA; v_gene: TRBV30; d_gene: TRBD2; CDR3nt: TGTGCCTGGAGTGTTCTAGCGGGGGGCCGGGAGACCCAGTACTTC; CDR3aa: CAWSVLAGGRETQYF
j_gene: TRBJ2-1; abundance: NA; v_gene: TRBV5-1; d_gene: TRBD2; CDR3nt: TGCGCCAGCACCTTGAGCGGGGGCAGTTACAATGAGCAGTTCTTC; CDR3aa: CASTLSGGSYNEQFF
j_gene: TRBJ1-5; abundance: NA; v_gene: TRBV6-5; d_gene: NA; CDR3nt: TGTGCCAGCGGAGAAGGGCTTGTCAATCAGCCCCAGCATTTT; CDR3aa: CASGEGLVNQPQHF
j_gene: TRBJ2-5; abundance: NA; v_gene: TRBV7-6; d_gene: TRBD2; CDR3nt: TGTGCCAGCAGCTTATTGCCGGGACTAGCGGGTGAGATTCCACAGACCCAGTACTTC; CDR3aa: CASSLLPGLAGEIPQTQYF
j_gene: TRBJ1-1; abundance: NA; v_gene: TRBV5-1; d_gene: NA; CDR3nt: TGCGCCAGCAGCTTAGTCTCGGGCACTGAAGCTTTCTTT; CDR3aa: CASSLVSGTEAFF
j_gene: TRBJ1-1; abundance: once; v_gene: TRBV2; d_gene: NA; CDR3nt: TGTGCCAGCAGTCAGGAGGAGGCGCCGGCTTTCTTT; CDR3aa: CASSQEEAPAFF
j_gene: TRBJ2-1; abundance: NA; v_gene: TRBV12-5; d_gene: NA; CDR3nt: TGTGCTAGTGGTTTCCGGGGAAGAGGCTCCTACAATGAGCAGTTCTTC; CDR3aa: CASGFRGRGSYNEQFF
j_gene: TRBJ2-5; abundance: NA; v_gene: TRBV4-2; d_gene: TRBD1; CDR3nt: TGTGCCAGCAGCCAAGCCAGGACAGGGAGCCAAGAGACCCAGTACTTC; CDR3aa: CASSQARTGSQETQYF
j_gene: TRBJ2-7; abundance: NA; v_gene: TRBV21-1; d_gene: NA; CDR3nt: TGTGCCAGCAGCAAAAACAGACTGACAGGCCCTTCCTACGAGCAGTACTTC; CDR3aa: CASSKNRLTGPSYEQYF
j_gene: TRBJ1-5; abundance: NA; v_gene: TRBV19; d_gene: TRBD1; CDR3nt: TGTGCCAGTAGCCTCTGGGGCCTGACAGGGGGCAATCAGCCCCAGCATTTT; CDR3aa: CASSLWGLTGGNQPQHF
j_gene: TRBJ1-3; abundance: NA; v_gene: TRBV5-1; d_gene: NA; CDR3nt: TGCGCCAGCAGCTCGGAATCTGGAAACACCATATATTTT; CDR3aa: CASSSESGNTIYF
j_gene: TRBJ2-7; abundance: NA; v_gene: TRBV28; d_gene: NA; CDR3nt: TGTGCCAGCAGCTCCTCCTACGAGCAGTACTTC; CDR3aa: CASSSSYEQYF
j_gene: TRBJ1-6; abundance: NA; v_gene: TRBV27; d_gene: NA; CDR3nt: TGTGCCAGCAGTTTGGAGACTTCTAATTCACCCCTCCACTTT; CDR3aa: CASSLETSNSPLHF
j_gene: TRBJ1-2; abundance: NA; v_gene: TRBV4-1; d_gene: NA; CDR3nt: TGCGCCAGCAGCCAAGAGGGGTTCTCTGGCTACACCTTC; CDR3aa: CASSQEGFSGYTF
j_gene: TRBJ2-3; abundance: NA; v_gene: TRBV5-5; d_gene: NA; CDR3nt: TGTGCCAGCAGCTTGGTAGCGCCAGATACGCAGTATTTT; CDR3aa: CASSLVAPDTQYF
j_gene: TRBJ2-5; abundance: NA; v_gene: TRBV6-1; d_gene: NA; CDR3nt: TGTGCCAGCAGTGAAGCGCTTCTAGAGACCCAGTACTTC; CDR3aa: CASSEALLETQYF
j_gene: TRBJ1-3; abundance: NA; v_gene: TRBV21-1; d_gene: NA; CDR3nt: TGTGCCAGGGGACAGGGAAACACCATATATTTT; CDR3aa: CARGQGNTIYF
j_gene: TRBJ2-1; abundance: NA; v_gene: TRBV9; d_gene: TRBD2; CDR3nt: TGTGCCAGCAGCGAGACTAGCGGTTCCTACAATGAGCAGTTCTTC; CDR3aa: CASSETSGSYNEQFF
j_gene: TRBJ2-2; abundance: NA; v_gene: TRBV5-1; d_gene: NA; CDR3nt: TGCGCCAGCACGGTCACCGGGGAGCTGTTTTTT; CDR3aa: CASTVTGELFF
j_gene: TRBJ2-7; abundance: NA; v_gene: TRBV5-1; d_gene: NA; CDR3nt: TGCGCCAGCAGCTTCTGGACAGACTACGAGCAGTACTTC; CDR3aa: CASSFWTDYEQYF
j_gene: TRBJ2-3; abundance: NA; v_gene: TRBV7-7; d_gene: NA; CDR3nt: TGTGCCAGCAGCTCGGCGGGGTGGGGGGATACGCAGTATTTT; CDR3aa: CASSSAGWGDTQYF
j_gene: TRBJ1-3; abundance: NA; v_gene: TRBV6-5; d_gene: NA; CDR3nt: TGTGCCAGCACCCTACCGGGTACCGGAAACACCATATATTTT; CDR3aa: CASTLPGTGNTIYF
j_gene: TRBJ1-2; abundance: once; v_gene: TRBV28; d_gene: TRBD1; CDR3nt: TGTGCCAGCAGAAGTACAGGGGGCAACTATGGCTACACCTTC; CDR3aa: CASRSTGGNYGYTF
j_gene: TRBJ2-7; abundance: NA; v_gene: TRBV28; d_gene: TRBD1; CDR3nt: TGTGCCAGCCGGGTGCAGGGGGCATTCTACGAGCAGTACTTC; CDR3aa: CASRVQGAFYEQYF
j_gene: TRBJ2-6; abundance: NA; v_gene: TRBV28; d_gene: NA; CDR3nt: TGTGCCAGCAGTATTCGACGGAACTCTGGGGCCAACGTCCTGACTTTC; CDR3aa: CASSIRRNSGANVLTF
j_gene: TRBJ1-1; abundance: once; v_gene: TRBV4-1; d_gene: NA; CDR3nt: TGCGCCAGCAGCCGGCCCGGACAGAAATACACTGAAGCTTTCTTT; CDR3aa: CASSRPGQKYTEAFF
j_gene: TRBJ1-6; abundance: NA; v_gene: TRBV19; d_gene: NA; CDR3nt: TGTGCCAGTAGTTCCTTACAGGGTTCTTCACCCCTCCACTTT; CDR3aa: CASSSLQGSSPLHF
j_gene: TRBJ1-1; abundance: NA; v_gene: TRBV2; d_gene: NA; CDR3nt: TGTGCCAGCAGGGACGGGAACACTGAAGCTTTCTTT; CDR3aa: CASRDGNTEAFF
j_gene: TRBJ2-3; abundance: NA; v_gene: TRBV5-1; d_gene: TRBD2; CDR3nt: TGCGCCAGCAGCTCCGGGACTAGCGGGAGCACAGATACGCAGTATTTT; CDR3aa: CASSSGTSGSTDTQYF
j_gene: TRBJ2-3; abundance: NA; v_gene: TRBV7-2; d_gene: TRBD1; CDR3nt: TGTGCCAGCAGCCCGGACAGGGCCTTCACAGATACGCAGTATTTT; CDR3aa: CASSPDRAFTDTQYF
j_gene: TRBJ2-1; abundance: once; v_gene: TRBV18; d_gene: TRBD2; CDR3nt: TGTGCCAGCTCACCTAAGACTAGCACTTATAACAATGAGCAGTTCTTC; CDR3aa: CASSPKTSTYNNEQFF
j_gene: TRBJ2-7; abundance: NA; v_gene: TRBV11-2; d_gene: TRBD2; CDR3nt: TGTGCCAGCAGCTTCAGCGGGGACTACGAGCAGTACTTC; CDR3aa: CASSFSGDYEQYF
j_gene: TRBJ1-2; abundance: NA; v_gene: TRBV25-1; d_gene: NA; CDR3nt: TGTGCCAGCAGTGAGGGGGGCTATGGCTACACCTTC; CDR3aa: CASSEGGYGYTF
j_gene: TRBJ1-1; abundance: NA; v_gene: TRBV28; d_gene: TRBD1; CDR3nt: TGTGCCAGCACTCCACGCCCCTACACAGGGGGCACTGAAGCTTTCTTT; CDR3aa: CASTPRPYTGGTEAFF
j_gene: TRBJ2-5; abundance: NA; v_gene: TRBV12-5; d_gene: TRBD1; CDR3nt: TGTGCTAGTGGTTTGGGACAGGGAGAGACCCAGTACTTC; CDR3aa: CASGLGQGETQYF
j_gene: TRBJ1-2; abundance: NA; v_gene: TRBV7-3; d_gene: TRBD1; CDR3nt: TGTGCCAGCAGCTTAACCGGGACAGGGGGCGCGGGAAGTGGCTACACCTTC; CDR3aa: CASSLTGTGGAGSGYTF
j_gene: TRBJ2-7; abundance: few; v_gene: TRBV11-1; d_gene: TRBD1; CDR3nt: TGTGCCAGCAGCTTAGAGGGACAGGTAGGCTACGAGCAGTACTTC; CDR3aa: CASSLEGQVGYEQYF
j_gene: TRBJ1-2; abundance: NA; v_gene: TRBV10-3; d_gene: NA; CDR3nt: TGTGCCATCAGTGAGGAGGGGCTCTACTATGGCTACACCTTC; CDR3aa: CAISEEGLYYGYTF
j_gene: TRBJ2-1; abundance: NA; v_gene: TRBV19; d_gene: TRBD2; CDR3nt: TGTGCCAGTAGTATGGGCGGGAGAATATACAATGAGCAGTTCTTC; CDR3aa: CASSMGGRIYNEQFF
j_gene: TRBJ1-2; abundance: NA; v_gene: TRBV7-9; d_gene: NA; CDR3nt: TGTGCCAGCAGCTCCGCGGAGGGGGTAGGCTACACCTTC; CDR3aa: CASSSAEGVGYTF
j_gene: TRBJ1-2; abundance: NA; v_gene: TRBV5-6; d_gene: TRBD1; CDR3nt: TGTGCCAGTCGGACAGGCCGACTTTATGGCTACACCTTC; CDR3aa: CASRTGRLYGYTF
j_gene: TRBJ2-1; abundance: NA; v_gene: TRBV13; d_gene: TRBD1; CDR3nt: TGTGCCAGCAGCTTAAGGACAGGACCGAGGTGGAGGGAGCAGTTCTTC; CDR3aa: CASSLRTGPRWREQFF
j_gene: TRBJ1-6; abundance: few; v_gene: TRBV5-6; d_gene: NA; CDR3nt: TGTGCCAGCAGCTCACAGGGAAGAGGATCACCCCTCCACTTT; CDR3aa: CASSSQGRGSPLHF
j_gene: TRBJ2-3; abundance: NA; v_gene: TRBV5-1; d_gene: TRBD2; CDR3nt: TGCGCCAGCAGCTCTAGCGGGGGGCAACGAGATACGCAGTATTTT; CDR3aa: CASSSSGGQRDTQYF
j_gene: TRBJ1-1; abundance: NA; v_gene: TRBV7-9; d_gene: NA; CDR3nt: TGTGCCAGCAGCCCGGGCAGTATGAACACTGAAGCTTTCTTT; CDR3aa: CASSPGSMNTEAFF
j_gene: TRBJ2-5; abundance: NA; v_gene: TRBV6-1; d_gene: NA; CDR3nt: TGTGCCAGCCGCGGGGAGAGGGGAGAGACCCAGTACTTC; CDR3aa: CASRGERGETQYF
j_gene: TRBJ2-1; abundance: NA; v_gene: TRBV27; d_gene: NA; CDR3nt: TGTGCCAGCAGTTTAAACCTAGCGCGAGTCAGGAATGAGCAGTTCTTC; CDR3aa: CASSLNLARVRNEQFF
j_gene: TRBJ1-2; abundance: NA; v_gene: TRBV11-2; d_gene: NA; CDR3nt: TGTGCCAGCAGCGAGAAATTCTGGGGGCGCTATGGCTACACCTTC; CDR3aa: CASSEKFWGRYGYTF
j_gene: TRBJ2-7; abundance: NA; v_gene: TRBV5-1; d_gene: TRBD2; CDR3nt: TGCGCCAGCAGCTTGGAGACTAGCATCGAGCAGTACTTC; CDR3aa: CASSLETSIEQYF